These 16 T cell receptor beta chains were all obtained from the same sample, sequenced in a study of CD8 T cells in ankylosing spondylitis (dated by TCRdb to about 2017). Receptor libraries were prepared by 5' RACE. The sequencer was an Illumina MiSeq. TCRdb handled the public reads itself, with Q25 trimming in fastp and clone calling in MiXCR, and kept productive beta chains. Records with the same CDR3 protein are collapsed into one entry carrying the most frequent genes and DNA. Recorded for this sample are around 25,000 distinct CDR3 sequences; 10% to 15% of them occurred a single time. The ten largest clones take up 30% to 35% of the sample. What was sequenced was blood. The receptors here all came from a male donor with ankylosing spondylitis or in good health (not recorded which).

V usage is TRBV7-9 and J usage is TRBJ2-1; D unclear. V gave up 2 bases and J gave up 6 bases, with 8 bases separating them. The germline V gene has CDR1 SEHNR and CDR2 FQNEAQ (reference sequence). The CDR3 is 13 residues long. The CDR3 region is CASSLRKGNEQFF. In DNA form, the CDR3 reads TGTGCCAGCAGCTTAAGAAAGGGCAATGAGCAGTTCTTC.

A few counts support this clonotype. The chain uses TRBV5-1 and TRBJ2-1, with D tentatively TRBD1 (6 bases). This CDR3 is 12 amino acids long. The V end was cut by 4 bases, the J end by 9 bases, with 11 bases between. Looked up from germline, CDR1 is SGHRS and CDR2 is YFSETQ. This CDR3 is CASSPQGPEQFF. CDR3 coding DNA: TGCGCCAGCAGCCCCCAGGGGCCTGAGCAGTTCTTC. The variable domain in full, completed from reference TRBV5-1 and TRBJ2-1, reads KAGVTQTPRYLIKTRGQQVTLSCSPISGHRSVSWYQQTPGQGLQFLFEYFSETQRNKGNFPGRFSGRQFSNSRSEMNVSTLELGDSALYLCASSPQGPEQFFGPGTRLTVL.

CDR3 sequence reads: CATSDLRTGYQGEQFF. CDR3 DNA: TGTGCCACCAGTGATTTGAGGACAGGGTATCAGGGTGAGCAGTTCTTC. The chain is built from TRBV24-1 and TRBJ2-1, with 8 bases fitting TRBD1. V was clipped by 0 bases and J by 9 bases; unmatched bases: 9. The CDR3 covers 16 residues. CDR1 is KGHDR, CDR2 SFDVKD, per germline.

The chain has TRBV6-1 and TRBJ1-3; D is uncertain. V shed 1 base and J shed 4 bases, with 8 bases lying between them. Germline loops: CDR1 MNHNS, CDR2 SASEGT. The CDR3 extends over 14 amino acids. Here the CDR3 reads CASSEGWAGNTIYF. The CDR3 DNA sequence: TGTGCCAGCAGTGAAGGATGGGCCGGAAACACCATATATTTT.

This chain links TRBV12-3 or TRBV12-4 with TRBJ2-7; 8 bases line up with TRBD1. V gave up 5 bases and J gave up 2 bases; unmatched junction bases: 8. The CDR3 length is 15 residues. The CDR3 reads CASSLGQGIAYEQYF. Written as DNA, the CDR3 is TGTGCCAGCAGTCTTGGACAGGGTATCGCCTACGAGCAGTACTTC.

The rearrangement uses TRBV7-6 and TRBJ2-2, with D hard to call. V gave up 6 bases and J gave up 4 bases, with 15 bases separating them. The V gene's germline CDR1 is SGHVS and CDR2 FNYEAQ. This CDR3 is 15 amino acids long. The CDR3 sequence is CASSFRVIGTGELFF. CDR3 in DNA: TGTGCCAGCAGTTTTAGGGTGATAGGCACCGGGGAGCTGTTTTTT. The entire variable domain, with the rest obtained from reference TRBV7-6 and TRBJ2-2, is as follows: GAGVSQSPRYKVTKRGQDVALRCDPISGHVSLYWYRQALGQGPEFLTYFNYEAQQDKSGLPNDRFSAERPEGSISTLTIQRTEQRDSAMYRCASSFRVIGTGELFFGEGSRLTVL.

This clonotype was seen a handful of times. The chain carries TRBV27 and TRBJ2-3; D is unclear. V lost 6 bases to trimming and J lost 0 bases, with 16 bases between them. The CDR3 is 16 amino acids. From germline, CDR1 is MNHEY and CDR2 SMNVEV (reference sequence). Written as DNA, the CDR3 is TGTGCCAGCAGAAGAGAAGTAGGAGATAGCACAGATACGCAGTATTTT. Translation gives CASRREVGDSTDTQYF.

Ten or more counts support this clonotype. This rearrangement joins TRBV19 to TRBJ1-5; no clear D. The ends were cut back, 4 bases at V and 3 bases at J, with 13 bases in the middle. The germline V gene has CDR1 LNHDA and CDR2 SQIVND (reference sequence). The CDR3 contains 15 residues. The CDR3 protein is CASSTGVSYNQPQHF. DNA of the CDR3: TGTGCCAGTAGTACTGGGGTGAGTTACAATCAGCCCCAGCATTTT.

The table lists this clonotype with many counts. CDR3 sequence (DNA): TGTGCCATCAGGTCCCCAGGGACTGAGCAGTTCTTC. This codes for CAIRSPGTEQFF. The rearrangement joins TRBV10-3 to TRBJ2-1; the D gene could be TRBD1 or TRBD2 (5 bases each). CDR1 ENHRY and CDR2 SYGVKD come from the germline V gene. The germline V and J ends were trimmed by 6 bases and 9 bases, with 12 bases remaining between them. The CDR3 contains 12 residues.

This clonotype was seen repeatedly, ten times or more. The CDR3 DNA is TGTGCCAGCAGTCGACAGGGGGCAGGCACAGATACGCAGTATTTT. Its protein product is CASSRQGAGTDTQYF. The V gene is TRBV6-5, the J gene TRBJ2-3, with 10 bases identical to TRBD1. The V segment lost 5 bases and the J segment 1 base; nucleotides outside the gene matches: 3. The CDR3 runs to 15 residues. Germline CDR1 MNHEY, CDR2 SVGAGI.

This chain links TRBV6-5 with TRBJ2-5; tentative D call: TRBD1 (5 bases). The CDR3 has 15 residues. Trimming stripped 5 bases from V and 0 bases from J, with 13 bases between. Germline V lookup: CDR1 MNHEY, CDR2 SVGAGI. The CDR3 nucleotides are TGTGCCAGCAGTAAACAGGACCAGTACCAAGAGACCCAGTACTTC. It is translated as CASSKQDQYQETQYF.

This clonotype was recorded many times. The rearrangement links TRBV6-2 or TRBV6-3 to TRBJ2-5, with D hard to call. The V end lost 6 bases, the J end lost 0 bases, and 20 bases lay between the germline ends. The CDR3 is made up of 17 amino acids. CDR1 and CDR2 (germline): MNHEY, SVGEGT. The CDR3 sequence is CASSQPYRPPYQETQYF. As DNA, the CDR3 is TGTGCCAGCAGCCAACCCTATCGCCCGCCCTACCAAGAGACCCAGTACTTC.

The chain is built from TRBV20-1 and TRBJ1-5; the D is unclear. This CDR3 has 14 residues. CDR1 DFQATT and CDR2 SNEGSKA come from the germline V gene (reference sequence). Trimming stripped 6 bases from V and 4 bases from J, with 16 bases between. In DNA form, the CDR3 reads TGCAGTGCCAGAAAGGGCCCGATAAATCAGCCCCAGCATTTT. Translating gives CSARKGPINQPQHF.

The chain couples TRBV30 to TRBJ1-1; no definite D call. V lost 8 bases and J lost 8, with 18 bases in between. Germline V gives CDR1 GTSNPN, CDR2 SVGIG (reference sequence). The CDR3 runs 12 residues. Here the CDR3 reads CALARQPEEAFF. In DNA, the CDR3 is TGTGCCCTCGCCCGACAACCCGAGGAAGCTTTCTTT.

This clonotype appeared many times. This rearrangement joins TRBV29-1 to TRBJ2-1; 10 bases fit TRBD2. The V and J ends lost 0 bases and 0 bases, in that order; junction bases with no gene match: 11. CDR3 length equals 19 residues. Per germline, CDR1 SQVTM and CDR2 ANQGSEA. The CDR3 DNA reads as TGCAGCGTTGAAGATGGCCTAGCGGGGGACCTGAGCTCCTACAATGAGCAGTTCTTC. It specifies CSVEDGLAGDLSSYNEQFF.

The chain carries TRBV11-2 and TRBJ2-1; D remains ambiguous. CDR1 and CDR2 from the germline V gene are SGHAT and FQNNGV. V was clipped by 1 base and J by 5 bases, with 6 bases between them. The CDR3 contains 13 residues. CDR3 sequence (DNA): TGTGCCAGCAGCTTAGGGAATCACAATGAGCAGTTCTTC. Translation gives CASSLGNHNEQFF.